This T cell receptor beta chain was sequenced during a study of CD8 T cells in Susac syndrome. Study-level information: There were over five sequenced Susac syndrome patients with active disease and roughly 8 in remission.

J was trimmed by 5 bases and V by 5 bases; bases with no gene match: 5. The CDR3 runs to 14 residues. Roughly 0.45 to 1 ug RNA was reverse transcribed with random hexamers. The TCR beta CDR3 was amplified by immunoSEQ multiplex PCR across 54 Vbeta, 13 Jbeta. A single record per CDR3 protein comes from TCRdb applying MiXCR to the immunoSEQ multiplex PCR reads. The data hold around 100,000 distinct CDR3 sequences, with around 95% observed a single time. To note about this clonotype: The antigen remains unidentified.

Study-wide results and caveats: Susac-specific public clones were found in both the total CD8+ and the CD8+ TEMRA repertoires, with some 15 in the former and about 5 in the latter. Among active patients and in TEMRA cells, CD8+ clonal expansion in Susac reached its peak.

V is TRBV23-1 and J is TRBJ1-5, with 8 bases fitting TRBD1. TRBV23-1 falls under the ORF class, with uncertain function. This TCR came from a human donor with Susac syndrome. Sequencing was performed on CD8+ T cells from PBMCs. This CDR3 is CASSGQGSDQPQHF. CDR3 nucleotides: TGCGCCAGCAGTGGACAGGGCTCCGATCAGCCCCAGCATTTT.